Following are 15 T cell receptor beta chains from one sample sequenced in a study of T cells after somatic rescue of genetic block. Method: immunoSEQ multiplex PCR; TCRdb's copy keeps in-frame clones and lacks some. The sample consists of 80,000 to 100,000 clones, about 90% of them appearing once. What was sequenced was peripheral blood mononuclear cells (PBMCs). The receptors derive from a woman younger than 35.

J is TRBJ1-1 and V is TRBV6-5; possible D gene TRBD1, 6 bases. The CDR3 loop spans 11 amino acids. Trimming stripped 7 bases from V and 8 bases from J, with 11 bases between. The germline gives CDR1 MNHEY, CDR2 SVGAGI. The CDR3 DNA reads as TGTGCCAGCACTCACCAGGGGGAAGCTTTCTTT. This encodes CASTHQGEAFF.

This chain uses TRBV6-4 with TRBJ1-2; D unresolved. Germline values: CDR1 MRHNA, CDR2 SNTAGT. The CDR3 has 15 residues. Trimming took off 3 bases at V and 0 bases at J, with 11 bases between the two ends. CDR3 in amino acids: CASSEFSNTNYGYTF. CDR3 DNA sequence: TGTGCCAGCAGTGAATTCAGCAACACTAACTATGGCTACACCTTC.

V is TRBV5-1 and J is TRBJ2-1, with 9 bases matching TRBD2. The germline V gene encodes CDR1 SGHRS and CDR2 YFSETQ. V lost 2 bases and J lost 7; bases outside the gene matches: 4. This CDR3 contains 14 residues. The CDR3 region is CASSFSGSRNEQFF. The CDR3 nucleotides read TGCGCCAGCAGCTTTAGCGGGAGTCGAAATGAGCAGTTCTTC.

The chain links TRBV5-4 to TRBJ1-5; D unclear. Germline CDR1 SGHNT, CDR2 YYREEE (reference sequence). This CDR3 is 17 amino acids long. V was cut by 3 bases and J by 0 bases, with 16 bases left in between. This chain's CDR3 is CASSCGISDYSNQPQHF. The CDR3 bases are TGTGCCAGCAGCTGCGGCATTAGTGACTATAGCAATCAGCCCCAGCATTTT.

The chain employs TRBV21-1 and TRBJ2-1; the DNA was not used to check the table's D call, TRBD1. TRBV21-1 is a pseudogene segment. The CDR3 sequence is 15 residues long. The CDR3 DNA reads TGTGCCAGCAGCTCGCGACAGGGCCAATACAATGAGCAGTTCTTC. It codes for CASSSRQGQYNEQFF.

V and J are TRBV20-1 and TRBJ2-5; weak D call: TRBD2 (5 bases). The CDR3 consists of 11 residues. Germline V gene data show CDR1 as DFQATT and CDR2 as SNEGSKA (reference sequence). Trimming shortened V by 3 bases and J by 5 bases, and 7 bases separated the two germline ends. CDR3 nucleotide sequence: TGCAGTGCTAGCTCGGGGGAGACCCAGTACTTC. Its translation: CSASSGETQYF.

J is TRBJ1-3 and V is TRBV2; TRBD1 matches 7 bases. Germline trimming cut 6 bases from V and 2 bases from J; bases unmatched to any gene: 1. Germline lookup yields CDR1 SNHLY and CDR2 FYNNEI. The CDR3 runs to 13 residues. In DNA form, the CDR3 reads TGTGCCAGCAGGGGACAGACTGGAAACACCATATATTTT. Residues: CASRGQTGNTIYF.

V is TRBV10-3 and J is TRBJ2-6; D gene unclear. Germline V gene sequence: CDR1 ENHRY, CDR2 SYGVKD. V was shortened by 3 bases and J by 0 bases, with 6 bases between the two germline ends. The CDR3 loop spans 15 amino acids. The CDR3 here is CAISDQVSGANVLTF. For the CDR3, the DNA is TGTGCCATCAGTGATCAAGTCTCTGGGGCCAACGTCCTGACTTTC.

CDR3 in amino acids: CASSEVAGVYYNEQFF. The DNA for the CDR3 is TGTGCCAGCAGCGAAGTAGCGGGAGTTTACTACAATGAGCAGTTCTTC. The genes are TRBV9 and TRBJ2-1, with 9 bases that match TRBD2. With 3 bases clipped from V and 3 bases from J, the junction kept 7 bases outside the gene matches. CDR3 size: 16 residues. Germline V CDR1 and CDR2: SGDLS, YYNGEE.

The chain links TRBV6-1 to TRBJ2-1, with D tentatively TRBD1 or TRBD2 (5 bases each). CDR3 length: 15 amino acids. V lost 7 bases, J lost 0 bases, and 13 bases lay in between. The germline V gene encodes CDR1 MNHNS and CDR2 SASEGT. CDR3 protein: CASTGRLSSYNEQFF. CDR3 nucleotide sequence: TGTGCCAGCACGGGGCGGTTGAGCTCCTACAATGAGCAGTTCTTC.

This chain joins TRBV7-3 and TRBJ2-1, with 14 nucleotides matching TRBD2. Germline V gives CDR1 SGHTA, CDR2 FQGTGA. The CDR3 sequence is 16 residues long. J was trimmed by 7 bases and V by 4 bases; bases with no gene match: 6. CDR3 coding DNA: TGTGCCAGCAGCTCGGGGACTAGCGGGAGACGAAATGAGCAGTTCTTC. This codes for CASSSGTSGRRNEQFF.

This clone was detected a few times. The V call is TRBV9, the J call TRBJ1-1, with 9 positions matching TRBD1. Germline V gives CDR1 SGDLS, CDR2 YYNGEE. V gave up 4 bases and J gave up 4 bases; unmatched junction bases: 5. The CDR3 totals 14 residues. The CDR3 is CASSRMTGGTEAFF. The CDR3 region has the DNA TGTGCCAGCAGCCGAATGACAGGGGGCACTGAAGCTTTCTTT. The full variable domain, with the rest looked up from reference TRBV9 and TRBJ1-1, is DSGVTQTPKHLITATGQRVTLRCSPRSGDLSVYWYQQSLDQGLQFLIQYYNGEERAKGNILERFSAQQFPDLHSELNLSSLELGDSALYFCASSRMTGGTEAFFGQGTRLTVV.

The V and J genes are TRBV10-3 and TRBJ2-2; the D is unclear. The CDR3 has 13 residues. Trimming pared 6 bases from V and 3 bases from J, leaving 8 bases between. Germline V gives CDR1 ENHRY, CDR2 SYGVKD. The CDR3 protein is CAIRRLDTGELFF. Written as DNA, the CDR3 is TGTGCCATCAGAAGACTGGACACCGGGGAGCTGTTTTTT.

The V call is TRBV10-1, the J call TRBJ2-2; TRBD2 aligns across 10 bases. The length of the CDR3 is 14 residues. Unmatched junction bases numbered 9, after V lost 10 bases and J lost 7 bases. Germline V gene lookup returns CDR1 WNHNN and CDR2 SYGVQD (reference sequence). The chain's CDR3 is CATQLAGPGGELFF. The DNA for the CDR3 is TGCGCCACCCAACTAGCGGGACCTGGCGGGGAGCTGTTTTTT.

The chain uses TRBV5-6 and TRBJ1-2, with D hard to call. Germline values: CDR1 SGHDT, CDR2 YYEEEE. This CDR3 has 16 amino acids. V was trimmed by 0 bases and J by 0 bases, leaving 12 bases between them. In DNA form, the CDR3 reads TGTGCCAGCAGCTTGGGAGCAGCCAAATCTAACTATGGCTACACCTTC. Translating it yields CASSLGAAKSNYGYTF.